The rows below give T cell receptor beta chains drawn from one sample of a study of T cell responses to AZD1222 COVID-19 vaccine. The data were produced by immunoSEQ multiplex PCR, yet TCRdb's version contains in-frame clones alone and is incomplete. The repertoire consists of 110,000 to 150,000 clones, with roughly 88% occurring once and the leading ten covering 3% to 4.5%. This specimen was peripheral blood, taken on day 0 of AZD1222 vaccination. The source of these receptors is an adult in good health. The conserved cysteine and the conserved F or W are not part of the CDR3 here. Each record gives: J gene, V gene, CDR3 protein.

j_gene: TRBJ2-7
v_gene: TRBV7-2
CDR3aa: ASSQRAGLGEQY

j_gene: TRBJ2-6
v_gene: TRBV7-2
CDR3aa: ASSFFGANVLT

j_gene: TRBJ2-1
v_gene: TRBV7-9
CDR3aa: ASSLSGYEQF

j_gene: TRBJ2-1
v_gene: TRBV15
CDR3aa: ATSRDRTSGRIEQF

j_gene: TRBJ2-7
v_gene: TRBV29-1
CDR3aa: SVWSDSYEQY

j_gene: TRBJ2-1
v_gene: TRBV5-1
CDR3aa: ASSVDFYNEQF

j_gene: TRBJ1-1
v_gene: TRBV18
CDR3aa: ASSSITGQEAF

j_gene: TRBJ2-7
v_gene: TRBV10-3
CDR3aa: AISESPWRGAYEQY

j_gene: TRBJ2-3
v_gene: TRBV19
CDR3aa: ASGTPSTDTQY

j_gene: TRBJ1-1
v_gene: TRBV12-3/TRBV12-4
CDR3aa: ASWRGYLEAF

j_gene: TRBJ1-1
v_gene: TRBV29-1
CDR3aa: SADGVNTEAF

j_gene: TRBJ1-2
v_gene: TRBV10-1
CDR3aa: ASSESWSKGYT

j_gene: TRBJ2-7
v_gene: TRBV6-5
CDR3aa: ASSWASGYEQY

j_gene: TRBJ1-2
v_gene: TRBV20-1
CDR3aa: SASRGYGYT

j_gene: TRBJ1-2
v_gene: TRBV10-3
CDR3aa: AISSGQGFYGYT

j_gene: TRBJ1-5
v_gene: TRBV28
CDR3aa: ASRSTGDPQPQH

j_gene: TRBJ1-4
v_gene: TRBV11-2
CDR3aa: ASSVHRDNEKLF

j_gene: TRBJ2-7
v_gene: TRBV5-8
CDR3aa: ASSLYAGWSGRQY

j_gene: TRBJ2-7
v_gene: TRBV5-6
CDR3aa: ASSQQGQNEQY

j_gene: TRBJ1-5
v_gene: TRBV19
CDR3aa: ASSPHFNQPQH

j_gene: TRBJ1-5
v_gene: TRBV19
CDR3aa: ATRGPSNQPQH

j_gene: TRBJ2-7
v_gene: TRBV19
CDR3aa: ASSYQGQSEVYEQY

j_gene: TRBJ2-1
v_gene: TRBV3-1/TRBV3-2
CDR3aa: ASSPGLDLSYNEQF

j_gene: TRBJ2-7
v_gene: TRBV27
CDR3aa: ASSPGISYEQY

j_gene: TRBJ1-2
v_gene: TRBV6-5
CDR3aa: ASSTPPVYGYT

j_gene: TRBJ2-2
v_gene: TRBV2
CDR3aa: ASSEWGARANTGELF

j_gene: TRBJ1-3
v_gene: TRBV6-5
CDR3aa: ASSPTLSGNTIY

j_gene: TRBJ1-5
v_gene: TRBV27
CDR3aa: ASSLSPANQPQH

j_gene: TRBJ1-2
v_gene: TRBV18
CDR3aa: ASSPRGDYGYT

j_gene: TRBJ2-7
v_gene: TRBV7-8
CDR3aa: ASSFVQGYEQY

j_gene: TRBJ1-3
v_gene: TRBV24-1
CDR3aa: ATSDLSSGNTIY

j_gene: TRBJ1-5
v_gene: TRBV7-9
CDR3aa: ASSLGPTNQPQH

j_gene: TRBJ1-1
v_gene: TRBV4-2
CDR3aa: ASSERATGGLTEAF

j_gene: TRBJ2-7
v_gene: TRBV5-1
CDR3aa: ASSLVSGSIYEQY

j_gene: TRBJ1-2
v_gene: TRBV29-1
CDR3aa: SVGTSNYGYT

j_gene: TRBJ2-3
v_gene: TRBV3-1/TRBV3-2
CDR3aa: ASSQDPRRETSGSTDTQY

j_gene: TRBJ2-1
v_gene: TRBV9
CDR3aa: ASSEYTGTSGNNEQF

j_gene: TRBJ2-1
v_gene: TRBV18
CDR3aa: ASSRDRDEQF

j_gene: TRBJ1-2
v_gene: TRBV6-5
CDR3aa: ASSRIRRYGYT

j_gene: TRBJ1-2
v_gene: TRBV15
CDR3aa: ATSREPAIYGYT

j_gene: TRBJ2-5
v_gene: TRBV28
CDR3aa: ASSSPSGEYQETQY

j_gene: TRBJ2-2
v_gene: TRBV10-3
CDR3aa: ATLTRQGNGNGELF

j_gene: TRBJ2-2
v_gene: TRBV7-7
CDR3aa: ASSLAGSPRTGELF

j_gene: TRBJ2-5
v_gene: TRBV10-2
CDR3aa: ASSEFWTGRGETQY

j_gene: TRBJ1-1
v_gene: TRBV7-2
CDR3aa: ASSPWDRASNTEAF

j_gene: TRBJ1-2
v_gene: TRBV9
CDR3aa: ASSAHRVAEGYT

j_gene: TRBJ2-1
v_gene: TRBV7-2
CDR3aa: ASSLSSRTRQF

j_gene: TRBJ1-5
v_gene: TRBV6-4
CDR3aa: ASSDEETGEDYQPQH

j_gene: TRBJ2-7
v_gene: TRBV6-5
CDR3aa: ASSQDRVLGAQY

j_gene: TRBJ2-7
v_gene: TRBV11-2
CDR3aa: ASSLEAGAYEQY

j_gene: TRBJ1-4
v_gene: TRBV6-5
CDR3aa: ASGEGIGGQEKLF

j_gene: TRBJ2-7
v_gene: TRBV4-3
CDR3aa: ASSQELNRARGQY

j_gene: TRBJ2-5
v_gene: TRBV7-9
CDR3aa: ASSVEGGRGMETQY

j_gene: TRBJ1-4
v_gene: TRBV5-6
CDR3aa: ASSSRGGMVEKLF

j_gene: TRBJ2-1
v_gene: TRBV24-1
CDR3aa: ATSVASGYNEQF

j_gene: TRBJ1-6
v_gene: TRBV10-3
CDR3aa: AISDWDRGIGNSPLH

j_gene: TRBJ2-3
v_gene: TRBV3-1/TRBV3-2
CDR3aa: ASTTDFTSTDTQY

j_gene: TRBJ2-1
v_gene: TRBV19
CDR3aa: ASSIGLAGGLDYNEQF